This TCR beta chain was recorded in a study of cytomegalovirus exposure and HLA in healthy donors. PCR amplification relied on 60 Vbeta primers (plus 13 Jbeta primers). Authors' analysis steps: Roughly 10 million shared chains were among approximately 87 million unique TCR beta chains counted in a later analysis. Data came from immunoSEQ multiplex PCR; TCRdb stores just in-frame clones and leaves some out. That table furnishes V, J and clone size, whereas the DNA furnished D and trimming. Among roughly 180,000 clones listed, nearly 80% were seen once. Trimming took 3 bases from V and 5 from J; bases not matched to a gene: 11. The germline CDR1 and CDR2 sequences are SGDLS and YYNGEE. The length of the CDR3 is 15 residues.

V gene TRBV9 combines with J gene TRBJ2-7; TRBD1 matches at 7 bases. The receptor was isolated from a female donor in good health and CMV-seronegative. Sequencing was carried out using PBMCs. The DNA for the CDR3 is TGTGCCAGCAGCGCCTTCGACAGGGTCTGGGACGAGCAGTACTTC. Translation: CASSAFDRVWDEQYF.